Each of the 24 T cell receptor beta chains below was sequenced from the same sample in a study of blood T cell repertoires in COVID-19. Measured with immunoSEQ multiplex PCR; TCRdb has only the in-frame clones, and not every one. The table includes tens of thousands of clones, around 83% detected once. Input material: peripheral blood. All receptors come from a man aged 25 to 40 with COVID-19, enrolled during active disease.

A few counts support this clone. V gene TRBV6-2 or TRBV6-3 combines with J gene TRBJ2-3, with 10 bases fitting TRBD2. The V gene's germline CDR1 is MNHEY and CDR2 SVGEGT. Trimming cost V 5 bases and J 4 bases; bases outside gene matches: 3. The CDR3 length is 14 residues. The chain's CDR3 is CASSASGGADTQYF. CDR3 sequence (DNA): TGTGCCAGCAGTGCAAGCGGGGGGGCAGATACGCAGTATTTT.

The chain has TRBV7-6 and TRBJ1-1, with TRBD1 matching over 10 bases. CDR3 length: 14 amino acids. V dropped 1 base and J dropped 8; count of bases not matched to a gene: 4. Germline V gene data show CDR1 as SGHVS and CDR2 as FNYEAQ. CDR3 bases: TGTGCCAGCAGCTTAGGCCGGGACAGGGGCGAAGCTTTCTTT. Translating it yields CASSLGRDRGEAFF. Looking up the rest from reference TRBV7-6 and TRBJ1-1 gives the full variable domain: GAGVSQSPRYKVTKRGQDVALRCDPISGHVSLYWYRQALGQGPEFLTYFNYEAQQDKSGLPNDRFSAERPEGSISTLTIQRTEQRDSAMYRCASSLGRDRGEAFFGQGTRLTVV.

The rearrangement uses TRBV28 and TRBJ1-2, with D maybe TRBD1 (6 bases). V was trimmed by 5 bases and J by 8 bases, leaving 12 bases between them. Germline lookup yields CDR1 MDHEN and CDR2 SYDVKM. CDR3 length: 12 amino acids. In DNA, the CDR3 is TGTGCCAGCAGTCGTGAACAGGGAGGCTACACCTTC. Protein sequence: CASSREQGGYTF.

This chain joins TRBV19 and TRBJ1-5, with a possible D match to TRBD1 (6 bases). The CDR3 consists of 16 residues. Germline lookup yields CDR1 LNHDA and CDR2 SQIVND (reference sequence). With 5 bases removed from V and 1 base from J, the gap between germline ends came to 15 bases. CDR3 region: CASSLSPDSSNQPQHF. The CDR3 DNA sequence: TGTGCCAGTAGTCTCTCCCCGGACAGCAGCAATCAGCCCCAGCATTTT.

J is TRBJ2-7 and V is TRBV4-1; a possible D gene is TRBD2 (6 bases). From germline, CDR1 is MGHRA and CDR2 YSYEKL. The CDR3 spans 16 residues. V was trimmed by 1 base and J by 0 bases, leaving 13 bases between them. Here the CDR3 reads CASSQVVAGSSYEQYF. The CDR3 DNA follows: TGCGCCAGCAGCCAAGTTGTTGCGGGGAGCTCCTACGAGCAGTACTTC.

The chain combines TRBV5-1 with TRBJ2-3, with a tentative D call TRBD1 (6 bases). Germline V gene sequence: CDR1 SGHRS, CDR2 YFSETQ. The CDR3 loop spans 17 amino acids. V was clipped by 0 bases and J by 0 bases, with 14 bases between them. CDR3 DNA: TGCGCCAGCAGCTTGGGGGCTGGGGGCGGTAGCACAGATACGCAGTATTTT. Translating it yields CASSLGAGGGSTDTQYF.

V gene TRBV29-1 combines with J gene TRBJ2-7; 12 nucleotides align to TRBD1. V was clipped by 3 bases and J by 7 bases; unmatched bases: 4. The CDR3 sequence is 13 residues long. Germline V gives CDR1 SQVTM, CDR2 ANQGSEA. The CDR3 loop is CSVEGQGAWEQYF. CDR3 nucleotides: TGCAGCGTTGAGGGACAGGGGGCTTGGGAGCAGTACTTC.

This clone was seen more than once but under ten times. This chain joins TRBV7-8 and TRBJ1-5; D gene ambiguous. The length of the CDR3 is 14 residues. CDR1 and CDR2 from the germline V gene are SGHVS and FQNEAQ. V was trimmed by 1 base and J by 5 bases, leaving 9 bases between them. The CDR3 reads CASSLGTDYQPQHF. The CDR3 coding sequence is TGTGCCAGCAGCTTAGGGACTGATTATCAGCCCCAGCATTTT. Drawing the rest from reference TRBV7-8 and TRBJ1-5, the complete variable domain is GAGVSQSPRYKVAKRGQDVALRCDPISGHVSLFWYQQALGQGPEFLTYFQNEAQLDKSGLPSDRFFAERPEGSVSTLKIQRTQQEDSAVYLCASSLGTDYQPQHFGDGTRLSIL.

The chain has TRBV28 and TRBJ2-3; TRBD2 agrees at 11 bases. The V and J ends lost 3 bases and 6 bases, in that order; junction bases with no gene match: 5. The CDR3 has 15 residues. CDR1 and CDR2 from the germline V gene are MDHEN and SYDVKM. Here the CDR3 reads CASSFIAGGRDTQYF. The CDR3 DNA reads TGTGCCAGCAGTTTTATAGCGGGGGGGAGGGATACGCAGTATTTT.

The chain carries TRBV6-4 and TRBJ1-2; D is unresolved. Trimming removed 3 bases from V and 8 bases from J, with 22 bases in between. Looked up from germline, CDR1 is MRHNA and CDR2 is SNTAGT. The CDR3 extends over 16 amino acids. Here the CDR3 DNA reads TGTGCCAGCAGTGAATCATACTCCCGATTAGGAGCCGGCTACACCTTC. Translating it yields CASSESYSRLGAGYTF.

This clone was seen once. V and J are TRBV19 and TRBJ1-4; 7 bases fit TRBD1. J lost 3 bases, V lost 7 bases, and 5 bases had no gene match. Germline V gene data show CDR1 as LNHDA and CDR2 as SQIVND (reference sequence). The CDR3 sequence is 14 residues long. CDR3 DNA sequence: TGTGCCAGTATGAAACAGGGGCCTAATGAAAAACTGTTTTTT. Its protein is CASMKQGPNEKLFF.

Concerning this clone: Its ends do not fully match the called genes, so a read error is possible. The V gene is TRBV19, the J gene TRBJ2-7, with TRBD1 matching over 7 bases. Germline CDR1 is LNHDA and CDR2 is SQIVND (reference sequence). The length of the CDR3 is 14 residues. The CDR3 sequence: CTSSRRDSTYEQYF. CDR3 coding DNA: TGTACCAGTAGTCGCCGGGACAGCACCTACGAGCAGTACTTC.

The V gene is TRBV5-1, the J gene TRBJ2-1, with 11 bases matching TRBD1. Per germline, CDR1 SGHRS and CDR2 YFSETQ. This CDR3 region has 15 residues. With V trimmed by 2 bases and J by 4 bases, 2 bases remained unmatched. The CDR3 spells CASSFGTGGYNEQFF. The CDR3, as DNA: TGCGCCAGCAGCTTTGGGACAGGGGGTTACAATGAGCAGTTCTTC.

This sequence joins TRBV7-3 and TRBJ1-5; no clear D gene. Per germline, CDR1 SGHTA and CDR2 FQGTGA. The ends were cut back, 4 bases at V and 7 bases at J, with 11 bases in the middle. CDR3 length equals 13 residues. CDR3 sequence (DNA): TGTGCCAGCAGCTGGGCCCCTGGGCAGCCCCAGCATTTT. Translation gives CASSWAPGQPQHF.

The rearrangement uses TRBV2 and TRBJ2-1, with 8 bases lining up with TRBD2. CDR1 and CDR2 from the germline V gene are SNHLY and FYNNEI. This CDR3 is 19 amino acids long. V lost 4 bases to trimming and J lost 2 bases; unmatched junction nucleotides: 16. CDR3 amino acids: CASSGLAGESMGPYNEQFF. In nucleotides, the CDR3 is TGTGCCAGCAGTGGGCTAGCGGGCGAAAGCATGGGCCCCTACAATGAGCAGTTCTTC.

This clone was found once. This sequence joins TRBV12-3 or TRBV12-4 and TRBJ2-7, with unresolved D. The CDR3 spans 13 residues. V lost 6 bases and J lost 3, with 12 bases in between. The CDR3, as DNA: TGTGCCAGCAGCTCGCTCCCAGGCTACGAGCAGTACTTC. It specifies CASSSLPGYEQYF.

The gene calls are TRBV6-4 and TRBJ1-2; the match to TRBD1 covers 8 bases. This CDR3 is 15 amino acids long. The V segment lost 6 bases and the J segment 6 bases; nucleotides outside the gene matches: 12. Germline V gene sequence: CDR1 MRHNA, CDR2 SNTAGT. The CDR3 loop is CASSDPSTGVDGYTF. Written as DNA, the CDR3 is TGTGCCAGCAGCGACCCTTCGACAGGGGTTGATGGCTACACCTTC.

CDR3 in amino acids: CASSRSGGLETQYF. The CDR3 coding sequence is TGTGCCAGCAGCCGTAGCGGGGGATTAGAGACCCAGTACTTC. The genes are TRBV7-9 and TRBJ2-5; 9 bases align to TRBD2. Germline-derived CDR1 and CDR2 are SEHNR and FQNEAQ (reference sequence). This CDR3 has 14 amino acids. J gave up 4 bases and V 5 bases, and 5 bases lay outside the gene matches. Variable domain in full (rest from reference TRBV7-9 and TRBJ2-5): DTGVSQNPRHKITKRGQNVTFRCDPISEHNRLYWYRQTLGQGPEFLTYFQNEAQLEKSRLLSDRFSAERPKGSFSTLEIQRTEQGDSAMYLCASSRSGGLETQYFGPGTRLLVL.

This chain connects TRBV30 to TRBJ1-6; 9 bases line up with TRBD1. V shed 0 bases, J shed 7 bases, and the junction held 7 bases outside the gene matches. Germline V gives CDR1 GTSNPN, CDR2 SVGIG (reference sequence). This CDR3 spans 16 amino acids. CDR3 DNA: TGTGCCTGGAGTGTGATACAGGGGGCCAGGAATTCACCCCTCCACTTT. This translates into CAWSVIQGARNSPLHF.

CDR3 sequence: CATSRDRGRTGELFF. DNA for the CDR3: TGTGCCACCAGCAGGGACAGGGGGCGCACCGGGGAGCTGTTTTTT. The chain carries TRBV15 and TRBJ2-2; TRBD1 matches at 11 bases. Germline trimming cut 3 bases from V and 4 bases from J; bases unmatched to any gene: 1. Per the germline V gene, CDR1 is LNHNV and CDR2 is YYDKDF (reference sequence). CDR3 size: 15 residues. Full variable domain (remainder filled in from reference TRBV15 and TRBJ2-2): DAMVIQNPRYQVTQFGKPVTLSCSQTLNHNVMYWYQQKSSQAPKLLFHYYDKDFNNEADTPDNFQSRRPNTSFCFLDIRSPGLGDTAMYLCATSRDRGRTGELFFGEGSRLTVL.

This chain links TRBV2 with TRBJ2-2, with 7 bases matching TRBD2. Germline V gene lookup returns CDR1 SNHLY and CDR2 FYNNEI. The CDR3 length is 13 residues. Trimming took 7 bases from V and 6 from J; bases not matched to a gene: 5. The CDR3 coding sequence is TGTGCCAGCAAAGGACTAGTTTCCGGGGAGCTGTTTTTT. Encoded protein: CASKGLVSGELFF.

This clone was seen a few times. V gene TRBV12-3 or TRBV12-4 combines with J gene TRBJ1-2; the match to TRBD1 covers 7 bases. Trimming took 3 bases from V and 4 from J; bases not matched to a gene: 2. The CDR3 length is 13 residues. CDR3 bases: TGTGCCAGCAGTTTTCCAGGGGGCTATGGCTACACCTTC. Protein product: CASSFPGGYGYTF.

V gene TRBV7-6 combines with J gene TRBJ1-1; a weak D match, TRBD1 (5 bases). The V and J ends lost 8 bases and 7 bases respectively, with 17 bases between them. CDR3 length: 13 amino acids. From germline, CDR1 is SGHVS and CDR2 FNYEAQ. The CDR3 nucleotides read TGTGCCAGCTCCCTACGGGGGGGGATTGAAGCTTTCTTT. Translated, it gives CASSLRGGIEAFF. The full variable domain, with the rest looked up from reference TRBV7-6 and TRBJ1-1, is GAGVSQSPRYKVTKRGQDVALRCDPISGHVSLYWYRQALGQGPEFLTYFNYEAQQDKSGLPNDRFSAERPEGSISTLTIQRTEQRDSAMYRCASSLRGGIEAFFGQGTRLTVV.

This chain uses TRBV5-1 with TRBJ2-3; 7 bases fit TRBD2. V lost 4 bases, J lost 5 bases, and 7 bases stayed unmatched. Looked up from germline, CDR1 is SGHRS and CDR2 is YFSETQ. The CDR3 totals 14 residues. The CDR3 reads CASSPWGGVDTQYF. The CDR3 DNA follows: TGCGCCAGCAGCCCCTGGGGGGGGGTAGATACGCAGTATTTT.